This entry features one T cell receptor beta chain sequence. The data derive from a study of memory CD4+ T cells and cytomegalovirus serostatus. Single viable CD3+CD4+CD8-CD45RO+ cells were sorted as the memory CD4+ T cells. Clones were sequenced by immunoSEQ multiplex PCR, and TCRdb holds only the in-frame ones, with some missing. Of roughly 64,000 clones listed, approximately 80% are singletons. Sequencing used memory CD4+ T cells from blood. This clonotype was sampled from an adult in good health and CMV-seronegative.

This chain's CDR3 is CATQGGTGGYEQYF. For the CDR3, the DNA is TGTGCCACCCAGGGGGGGACAGGGGGCTACGAGCAGTACTTC. The chain is built from TRBV2 and TRBJ2-7; 11 nucleotides line up with TRBD1. This CDR3 spans 14 amino acids. The germline V gene has CDR1 SNHLY and CDR2 FYNNEI. V shed 10 bases and J 3 bases; nucleotides not matched to a gene: 8. The full variable domain, rest sourced from reference TRBV2 and TRBJ2-7, is EPEVTQTPSHQVTQMGQEVILRCVPISNHLYFYWYRQILGQKVEFLVSFYNNEISEKSEIFDDQFSVERPDGSNFTLKIRSTKLEDSAMYFCATQGGTGGYEQYFGPGTRLTVT.